Shown below are 25 T cell receptor beta chains from a single sample sequenced in a study of shared clonotypes between healthy human individuals (dated by TCRdb to about 2020). Preparation of the library involved the immunoSEQ multiplex PCR assay. In TCRdb, the immuneACCESS table is reduced to in-frame sequences with V and J assigned. These tables do not hold every clone; where another copy was compared, an unresolved V gene accounts for under half, and the others remain unexplained. Recorded for this sample are about 1,500,000 clones; about 96% of them occurred a single time. Roughly 1.1% of the sample goes to the ten largest clones. The sequenced sample consisted of naive CD4+ T cells sorted from blood. The cell subset or site label on this specimen signifies: CD45RA+ positively selected. These receptors came from a man aged 25-45 years in good health.

V usage is TRBV19 and J usage is TRBJ1-2, with 7 bases lining up with TRBD1. Germline-derived CDR1 and CDR2 are LNHDA and SQIVND (reference sequence). This CDR3 has 14 residues. Trimming removed 8 bases from V and 8 bases from J; junction bases left unmatched: 14. In nucleotides, the CDR3 is TGTGCCAGTGCCCGGGACAGACCTCCGAGGGGCTACACCTTC. Translated, it gives CASARDRPPRGYTF.

The chain joins TRBV28 to TRBJ1-2; D remains ambiguous. The CDR3 consists of 14 residues. Trimming cost V 1 base and J 7 bases, with 13 bases left between them. Germline V lookup: CDR1 MDHEN, CDR2 SYDVKM. The CDR3 protein is CASSLYGLPFGYTF. For the CDR3, the DNA is TGTGCCAGCAGTTTATACGGCCTACCGTTTGGCTACACCTTC.

The CDR3 region is CAWRKGYGTEAFF. In DNA, the CDR3 is TGTGCCTGGCGAAAGGGGTACGGGACTGAAGCTTTCTTT. The rearrangement joins TRBV30 to TRBJ1-1; D may be TRBD1 (5 bases). The CDR3 loop spans 13 amino acids. Between the trimmed V and J ends, which lost 5 bases and 5 bases, there was a span of 15 bases. Germline lookup yields CDR1 GTSNPN and CDR2 SVGIG (reference sequence).

The chain carries TRBV5-1 and TRBJ2-7, with a possible D match to TRBD1 (6 bases). V was shortened by 1 base and J by 3 bases, with 8 bases between the two germline ends. The CDR3 has 13 residues. CDR1 and CDR2 from the germline V gene are SGHRS and YFSETQ. The CDR3 loop is CASSLNRVYEQYF. In DNA, the CDR3 is TGCGCCAGCAGCTTGAACAGGGTCTACGAGCAGTACTTC. Filled out from reference TRBV5-1 and TRBJ2-7, the complete variable domain reads KAGVTQTPRYLIKTRGQQVTLSCSPISGHRSVSWYQQTPGQGLQFLFEYFSETQRNKGNFPGRFSGRQFSNSRSEMNVSTLELGDSALYLCASSLNRVYEQYFGPGTRLTVT.

The chain joins TRBV6-6 to TRBJ1-1; TRBD1 is a possible D gene (5 bases). Germline CDR1 MNHNY, CDR2 SVGAGI (reference sequence). The CDR3 spans 14 residues. V was cut by 0 bases and J by 7 bases, with 12 bases left in between. The CDR3 DNA sequence: TGTGCCAGCAGTTACTCGATGACAGCCGATGAAGCTTTCTTT. Translating gives CASSYSMTADEAFF.

V usage is TRBV28 and J usage is TRBJ2-7, with TRBD1 identical over 9 bases. Germline CDR1 and CDR2: MDHEN and SYDVKM. Trimming took 8 bases from V and 3 from J; bases not matched to a gene: 11. The CDR3 contains 15 residues. The CDR3 DNA is TGTGCCAGCCGCCTTCCGGGACAGGGCTTCTACGAGCAGTACTTC. Translating gives CASRLPGQGFYEQYF.

This chain connects TRBV5-1 to TRBJ1-5; no firm D call. Trimming cost V 5 bases and J 1 base, with 7 bases left between them. The CDR3 runs 13 residues. CDR1 and CDR2 from the germline V gene are SGHRS and YFSETQ. Here the CDR3 reads CASRQTSNQPQHF. The CDR3 bases are TGCGCCAGCAGACAGACCAGCAATCAGCCCCAGCATTTT.

The chain recombines TRBV7-9 with TRBJ2-5; D unresolved. The germline V gene has CDR1 SEHNR and CDR2 FQNEAQ (reference sequence). With 1 base removed from V and 3 bases from J, the gap between germline ends came to 9 bases. The CDR3 is 14 amino acids. As DNA, the CDR3 is TGTGCCAGCAGCTTAGGGAACGGTGAAGAGACCCAGTACTTC. This translates into CASSLGNGEETQYF. Variable domain in full (rest from reference TRBV7-9 and TRBJ2-5): DTGVSQNPRHKITKRGQNVTFRCDPISEHNRLYWYRQTLGQGPEFLTYFQNEAQLEKSRLLSDRFSAERPKGSFSTLEIQRTEQGDSAMYLCASSLGNGEETQYFGPGTRLLVL.

This rearrangement joins TRBV7-2 to TRBJ2-1; 10 nucleotides line up with TRBD2. With 2 bases clipped from V and 10 bases from J, the junction kept 20 bases outside the gene matches. The CDR3 is made up of 19 amino acids. Per the germline V gene, CDR1 is SGHTA and CDR2 is FQGNSA. The CDR3, as DNA: TGTGCCAGCAGCTTAAACTCGGTCTCTTGGCTAGCGGGAGTTAAAGAGCAGTTCTTC. Protein sequence: CASSLNSVSWLAGVKEQFF.

V is TRBV21-1 and J is TRBJ2-3; TRBD1, the table's D call, lacks a check against the DNA. TRBV21-1 constitutes a pseudogene. The CDR3 extends over 17 amino acids. CDR3 residues: CASSKGGTGGRTDTQYF. CDR3 coding DNA: TGTGCCAGCAGCAAAGGTGGGACAGGGGGCAGGACAGATACGCAGTATTTT.

This clone is a singleton in its sample. The junction shows a germline mismatch at one end, possibly a read error. The chain combines TRBV7-7 with TRBJ2-2; 7 bases align to TRBD1. The CDR3 has 14 amino acids. Germline values: CDR1 SSHAT, CDR2 FNYEAQ (reference sequence). The CDR3 protein is CASSTSDRTGELFF. CDR3 nucleotide sequence: TGTGCTAGCAGCACTTCGGACAGGACCGGGGAGCTGTTTTTT.

CDR3: CASSPENGAQPQHF. In DNA, the CDR3 is TGTGCCAGCTCCCCGGAGAACGGGGCCCAGCCCCAGCATTTT. This sequence joins TRBV18 and TRBJ1-5; possibly TRBD1 for D (5 bases). CDR1 and CDR2 from the germline V gene are KGHSH and LQKENI. This CDR3 has 14 residues. With 6 bases removed from V and 7 bases from J, the gap between germline ends came to 16 bases.

The rearrangement uses TRBV2 and TRBJ2-1, with 10 bases matching TRBD1. Germline CDR1 is SNHLY and CDR2 is FYNNEI. The CDR3 consists of 14 residues. Trimming cost V 9 bases and J 4 bases; bases outside gene matches: 6. The CDR3 DNA sequence: TGTGCCAGGGGAGGGACAGGGGCTTACAATGAGCAGTTCTTC. This translates into CARGGTGAYNEQFF.

V and J are TRBV11-2 and TRBJ2-3; 12 nucleotides line up with TRBD2. The V segment lost 10 bases and the J segment 5 bases; nucleotides outside the gene matches: 10. This CDR3 is built from 15 residues. Germline CDR1 reads SGHAT; CDR2 reads FQNNGV. This chain's CDR3 is CATSIGLAGLDTQYF. DNA of the CDR3: TGTGCCACCTCGATCGGACTAGCGGGACTAGATACGCAGTATTTT.

This chain uses TRBV25-1 with TRBJ1-5; a possible D gene is TRBD1 (6 bases). Germline V CDR1 and CDR2: MGHDK, SYGVNS. The CDR3 runs 15 residues. Trimming pared 4 bases from V and 0 bases from J, leaving 10 bases between. The CDR3, as DNA: TGTGCCAGCAGTGGAGGGGGGGGTAGCAATCAGCCCCAGCATTTT. It encodes CASSGGGGSNQPQHF.

The genes are TRBV6-5 and TRBJ2-3; 7 bases align to TRBD1. The CDR3 spans 13 residues. V was pared by 7 bases and J by 1 base, with 2 bases of the junction left unmatched. Germline V gene lookup returns CDR1 MNHEY and CDR2 SVGAGI. As DNA, the CDR3 is TGTGCCAGCAACCAGGGGGGCACAGATACGCAGTATTTT. Protein product: CASNQGGTDTQYF.

The CDR3 protein is CASSSRWNTEAFF. The DNA for the CDR3 is TGTGCCAGTAGTAGTAGGTGGAACACTGAAGCTTTCTTT. The chain combines TRBV19 with TRBJ1-1; the D is unclear. V lost 4 bases to trimming and J lost 1 base, with 7 bases between them. Germline V gene sequence: CDR1 LNHDA, CDR2 SQIVND (reference sequence). The CDR3 sequence is 13 residues long. Drawing the rest from reference TRBV19 and TRBJ1-1, the complete variable domain is DGGITQSPKYLFRKEGQNVTLSCEQNLNHDAMYWYRQDPGQGLRLIYYSQIVNDFQKGDIAEGYSVSREKKESFPLTVTSAQKNPTAFYLCASSSRWNTEAFFGQGTRLTVV.

As for this clone: Germline is not matched at one junction end, which may reflect a read error. V gene TRBV7-7 combines with J gene TRBJ2-1, with TRBD2 matching over 9 bases. Germline CDR1 SSHAT, CDR2 FNYEAQ (reference sequence). The CDR3 extends over 15 amino acids. The CDR3 DNA reads TGTGCTAGCAGCGATAGCGGGAGAGCTGACAATGAGCAGTTCTTC. It is translated as CASSDSGRADNEQFF.

This clone was seen once. The chain joins TRBV5-4 to TRBJ2-5, with TRBD1 identical over 9 bases. The CDR3 runs to 14 residues. The germline CDR1 and CDR2 sequences are SGHNT and YYREEE (reference sequence). V shed 6 bases, J shed 1 base, and the junction held 4 bases outside the gene matches. The CDR3 spells CASNPGQGQETQYF. In DNA form, the CDR3 reads TGTGCCAGCAACCCGGGACAGGGCCAAGAGACCCAGTACTTC.

The chain combines TRBV5-1 with TRBJ2-3, with 11 bases aligning to TRBD2. The CDR3 sequence is 16 residues long. Germline loops: CDR1 SGHRS, CDR2 YFSETQ. Trimming took 4 bases from V and 2 from J; bases not matched to a gene: 6. The CDR3 sequence is CASSGGTSGLTDTQYF. DNA for the CDR3: TGCGCCAGCAGCGGCGGGACTAGCGGACTCACAGATACGCAGTATTTT.

The J gene is TRBJ2-2, the V gene TRBV29-1; 9 nucleotides line up with TRBD1. The length of the CDR3 is 15 residues. Germline CDR1 and CDR2: SQVTM and ANQGSEA. With V trimmed by 5 bases and J by 4 bases, 8 bases remained unmatched. This chain's CDR3 is CSVRWGQGGTGELFF. The CDR3 coding sequence is TGCAGCGTTAGGTGGGGACAGGGCGGCACCGGGGAGCTGTTTTTT.

The CDR3 loop is CASSARDRAYEQFF. The CDR3 DNA is TGTGCCAGCAGCGCCCGGGACAGGGCATATGAGCAGTTCTTC. This sequence joins TRBV9 and TRBJ2-1, with 9 bases matching TRBD1. J gave up 8 bases and V 3 bases, and 6 bases lay outside the gene matches. The germline CDR1 and CDR2 sequences are SGDLS and YYNGEE. There are 14 residues in the CDR3.

This clone appeared once. This chain uses TRBV9 with TRBJ2-6; D not certain. Deletions cut 0 bases from V and 7 bases from J, with 11 bases between. The CDR3 covers 15 residues. From germline, CDR1 is SGDLS and CDR2 YYNGEE. CDR3 in amino acids: CASSVASRVANVLTF. CDR3 nucleotides: TGTGCCAGCAGCGTAGCTTCTAGGGTTGCCAACGTCCTGACTTTC.

The chain links TRBV7-6 to TRBJ2-7, with TRBD1 as a possible D gene (6 bases). CDR3 length: 14 amino acids. The V and J ends lost 0 bases and 2 bases respectively, with 8 bases between them. Germline loops: CDR1 SGHVS, CDR2 FNYEAQ. CDR3 region: CASSLADRTYEQYF. The CDR3, as DNA: TGTGCCAGCAGCTTAGCGGACAGAACCTACGAGCAGTACTTC.

This chain uses TRBV15 with TRBJ2-7; possible D gene TRBD1, 5 bases. V lost 0 bases to trimming and J lost 5 bases, with 14 bases between them. The germline V gene has CDR1 LNHNV and CDR2 YYDKDF (reference sequence). This CDR3 region has 15 residues. CDR3 coding DNA: TGTGCCACCAGCAGAGATAGGGGCCCTGGGGACGAGCAGTACTTC. Amino acid sequence: CATSRDRGPGDEQYF.